This TCR beta chain was sequenced in a study of cytomegalovirus exposure and HLA in healthy donors. Primers for the PCR totalled 60 Vbeta and 13 Jbeta. Method: immunoSEQ multiplex PCR; TCRdb's copy keeps in-frame clones and lacks some. The sample spans about 110,000 clones; the ten largest clones claim around 0.59%. Sequencing input: PBMCs. The clonotype comes from a man aged 45 to 65 in good health and CMV-seronegative.

CDR3 amino acids: CASASLGARGNEQFF. In DNA, the CDR3 is TGTGCCAGCGCCTCGTTGGGGGCCAGGGGGAATGAGCAGTTCTTC. This chain uses TRBV2 with TRBJ2-1, with 7 bases identical to TRBD1. Germline CDR1 reads SNHLY; CDR2 reads FYNNEI. The CDR3 totals 15 residues. V shed 8 bases and J 7 bases; nucleotides not matched to a gene: 14.